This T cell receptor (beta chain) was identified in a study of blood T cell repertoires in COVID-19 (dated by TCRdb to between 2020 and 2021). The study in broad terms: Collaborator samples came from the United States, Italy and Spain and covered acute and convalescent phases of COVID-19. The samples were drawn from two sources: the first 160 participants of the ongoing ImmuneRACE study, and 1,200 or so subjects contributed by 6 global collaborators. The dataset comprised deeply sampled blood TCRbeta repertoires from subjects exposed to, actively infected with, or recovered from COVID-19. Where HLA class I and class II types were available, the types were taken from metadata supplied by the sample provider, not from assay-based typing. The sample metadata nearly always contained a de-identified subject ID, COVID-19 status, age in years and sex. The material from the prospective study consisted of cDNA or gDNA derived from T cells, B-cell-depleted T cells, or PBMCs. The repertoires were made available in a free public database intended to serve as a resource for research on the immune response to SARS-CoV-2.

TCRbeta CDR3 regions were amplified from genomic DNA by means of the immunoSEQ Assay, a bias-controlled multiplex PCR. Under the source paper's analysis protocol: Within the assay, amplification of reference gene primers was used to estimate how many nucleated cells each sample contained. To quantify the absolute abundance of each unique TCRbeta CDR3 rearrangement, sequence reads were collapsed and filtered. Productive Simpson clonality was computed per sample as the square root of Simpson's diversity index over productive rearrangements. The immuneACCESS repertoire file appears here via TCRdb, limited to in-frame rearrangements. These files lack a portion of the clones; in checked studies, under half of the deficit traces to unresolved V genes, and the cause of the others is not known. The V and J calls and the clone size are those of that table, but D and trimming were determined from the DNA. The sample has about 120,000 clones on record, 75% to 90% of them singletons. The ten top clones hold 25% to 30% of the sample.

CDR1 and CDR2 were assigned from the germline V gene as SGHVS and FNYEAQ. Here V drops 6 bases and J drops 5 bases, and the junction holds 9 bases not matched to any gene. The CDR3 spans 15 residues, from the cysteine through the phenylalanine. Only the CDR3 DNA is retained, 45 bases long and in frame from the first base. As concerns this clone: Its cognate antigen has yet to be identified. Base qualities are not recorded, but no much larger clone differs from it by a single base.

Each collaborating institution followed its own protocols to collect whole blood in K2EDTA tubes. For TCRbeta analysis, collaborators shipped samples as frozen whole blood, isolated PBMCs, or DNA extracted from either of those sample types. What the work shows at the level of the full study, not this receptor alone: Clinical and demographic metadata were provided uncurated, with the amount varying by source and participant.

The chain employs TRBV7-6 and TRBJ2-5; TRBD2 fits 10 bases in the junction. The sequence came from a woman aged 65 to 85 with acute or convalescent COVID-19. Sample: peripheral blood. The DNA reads TGTGCCAGCAGGAGGACTAGCGGACGGGGGGAGACCCAGTACTTC. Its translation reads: CASRRTSGRGETQYF. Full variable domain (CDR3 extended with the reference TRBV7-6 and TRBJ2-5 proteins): GAGVSQSPRYKVTKRGQDVALRCDPISGHVSLYWYRQALGQGPEFLTYFNYEAQQDKSGLPNDRFSAERPEGSISTLTIQRTEQRDSAMYRCASRRTSGRGETQYFGPGTRLLVL.